This entry features one T cell receptor (beta chain) sequence. Germline and junction disagree at one end, which may indicate a read error. Method: immunoSEQ multiplex PCR; TCRdb's copy keeps in-frame clones and lacks some. The sample carries about 320,000 clones, roughly 90% recorded once. This CDR3 contains 14 residues. The germline CDR1 and CDR2 sequences are ENHRY and SYGVKD. This sample is part of a study of blood T cell repertoires in COVID-19. Study at large: Samples of COVID-19 (acute and convalescent) were obtained from the United States, Italy and Spain.

Material for sequencing was peripheral blood. The TCR sequence derives from a young man who had recovered from COVID-19. The genes are TRBV10-3 and TRBJ1-2, with 12 bases that match TRBD1. The CDR3 DNA reads TGTGCCATCAGACCGAACCCCGGGACAGGGGGCGGTCGCTTC. Its protein product is CAIRPNPGTGGGRF.